What follows describes a single T cell receptor (beta chain). Its target is unknown. V shed 4 bases, J shed 3 bases, and the junction held 8 bases outside the gene matches. This CDR3 has 15 amino acids. CDR1 is MDHEN and CDR2 is SYDVKM in the germline V gene. The source of the sample is a study of shared clonotypes between healthy human individuals. Overall study findings and caveats: The genetic and exposure-history diversity represented was limited by few donors.

Only in-frame clones appear in the TCRdb table, and some are missing; sequencing was by immunoSEQ multiplex PCR. Found here are roughly 1,500,000 clones, nearly 99% of them singletons; the top ten hold approximately 0.44%. This chain links TRBV28 with TRBJ2-5, with 7 bases lining up with TRBD1. Material: naive CD4+ T cells sorted from blood. Subset defined: CD45RA+ positively selected. The sequence was obtained from a man aged 25 to 40 in good health. The CDR3 coding sequence is TGTGCCAGCAGTTCTCCTGGGACAGAGAAAGAGACCCAGTACTTC. This codes for CASSSPGTEKETQYF.